This T cell receptor beta chain was captured by sequencing in a study of blood T cell repertoires in COVID-19. Overall study context: Samples of COVID-19 (acute and convalescent) were obtained from the United States, Italy and Spain. The analysed material was cDNA or gDNA that came from T cells, B-cell-depleted T cells, or PBMCs.

After removal of 5 bases from V and 5 bases from J, the junction contained 6 bases not matched to a gene. Germline V lookup: CDR1 SEHNR, CDR2 FQNEAQ (reference sequence). The CDR3 length is 14 residues. The assay was immunoSEQ multiplex PCR, and TCRdb's table has in-frame clones only and misses some. The data show about 320,000 clones, with more than 85% seen just once and 3.9% held by the top ten. Individuals aged about 18 to 100 years were recruited from roughly 23 US areas. Within 2 weeks of study entry, exposed participants had contacted a PCR-confirmed or clinician-diagnosed COVID-19 case. This clonotype was sampled from a woman aged 25 to 39 who had been exposed to COVID-19. The chain is built from TRBV7-9 and TRBJ2-3; TRBD2 matches 8 bases. Sequencing was performed on PBMCs or T cells enriched from blood (not recorded which). CDR3: CASSPDGGGDTQYF. CDR3 sequence (DNA): TGTGCCAGCAGCCCGGACGGGGGGGGAGATACGCAGTATTTT.